Following are 16 T cell receptor beta chains from one sample sequenced in a study of OX40 agonist ivuxolimab in advanced cancers. Sequenced by immunoSEQ multiplex PCR; TCRdb stores in-frame clones only, minus some. The sample lists 15,000 to 20,000 clones, approximately 86% seen once, with 20% in the top ten. The specimen comprised CD4+ or CD8+ T cells sorted from blood, sampled in a trial of the OX40 agonist ivuxolimab. The receptors here all came from an adult with an advanced solid tumor such as melanoma, head and neck, liver or kidney cancer.

The chain combines TRBV6-5 with TRBJ2-1; D unresolved. Germline values: CDR1 MNHEY, CDR2 SVGAGI. The CDR3 sequence is 15 residues long. Trimming stripped 7 bases from V and 0 bases from J, with 13 bases between. The CDR3 DNA follows: TGTGCCAGCACCCCCGGTGAGAGCTCCTACAATGAGCAGTTCTTC. This sequence encodes CASTPGESSYNEQFF.

The chain carries TRBV19 and TRBJ1-1, with unresolved D. From germline, CDR1 is LNHDA and CDR2 SQIVND (reference sequence). V was cut by 4 bases and J by 5 bases, with 8 bases left in between. The CDR3 has 12 amino acids. The chain's CDR3 is CASSKEETEAFF. The CDR3 nucleotides read TGTGCCAGTAGTAAGGAAGAGACTGAAGCTTTCTTT.

The genes are TRBV2 and TRBJ1-6, with TRBD1 identical over 7 bases. Trimming took 2 bases from V and 5 from J; bases not matched to a gene: 3. Germline CDR1 SNHLY, CDR2 FYNNEI. This CDR3 has 15 residues. For the CDR3, the DNA is TGTGCCAGCAGTGAACAGGGACAGCATAATTCACCCCTCCACTTT. As protein: CASSEQGQHNSPLHF.

The chain carries TRBV4-1 and TRBJ1-2; TRBD1 might be the D (5 bases). Germline values: CDR1 MGHRA, CDR2 YSYEKL. The CDR3 spans 16 residues. V lost 1 base and J 7 bases, leaving 19 bases between the germline ends. The CDR3 DNA is TGCGCCAGCAGCCAAGGCCTCCTCGCTCGGGACGGTGGCTACACCTTC. Protein product: CASSQGLLARDGGYTF.

CDR3 sequence (DNA): TGTGCCAGTAGTGCAAGACAGGGTCCCTACAATGAGCAGTTCTTC. It specifies CASSARQGPYNEQFF. V and J are TRBV19 and TRBJ2-1; 7 bases agree with TRBD1. CDR3 length: 15 amino acids. CDR1 and CDR2 from the germline V gene are LNHDA and SQIVND (reference sequence). Germline trimming cut 5 bases from V and 2 bases from J; bases unmatched to any gene: 6.

This chain links TRBV5-1 with TRBJ2-3, with 7 nucleotides matching TRBD2. Germline-derived CDR1 and CDR2 are SGHRS and YFSETQ. After removal of 2 bases from V and 6 bases from J, the junction contained 12 bases not matched to a gene. This CDR3 has 16 residues. CDR3 region: CASSFRGLGSGDTQYF. CDR3 nucleotides: TGCGCCAGCAGCTTTCGTGGACTAGGAAGTGGTGATACGCAGTATTTT. Using reference TRBV5-1 and TRBJ2-3 for the parts outside the CDR3, the full variable domain is KAGVTQTPRYLIKTRGQQVTLSCSPISGHRSVSWYQQTPGQGLQFLFEYFSETQRNKGNFPGRFSGRQFSNSRSEMNVSTLELGDSALYLCASSFRGLGSGDTQYFGPGTRLTVL.

V gene TRBV6-5 combines with J gene TRBJ2-5; perhaps TRBD2 as D (5 bases). The DNA end favors TRBJ2-7, so the J call may be wrong. The length of the CDR3 is 15 residues. The germline gives CDR1 MNHEY, CDR2 SVGAGI. The CDR3: CASSPRTYNSYEQYF. The CDR3 coding sequence is TGTGCCAGCAGTCCAAGGACTTACAACTCCTACGAGCAGTACTTC.

This sequence joins TRBV27 and TRBJ2-5; 7 bases are shared with TRBD1. Germline-derived CDR1 and CDR2 are MNHEY and SMNVEV (reference sequence). The CDR3 loop spans 14 amino acids. Trimming at V came to 5 bases and at J to 2 bases, leaving 5 bases not matched to a gene. In DNA, the CDR3 is TGTGCCAGCAGTCCCCGGACAGGACAAGAGACCCAGTACTTC. Protein: CASSPRTGQETQYF.

This sequence joins TRBV9 and TRBJ1-1; 11 bases align to TRBD1. This CDR3 contains 15 residues. CDR1 SGDLS and CDR2 YYNGEE come from the germline V gene. Trimming took 4 bases from V and 4 from J; bases not matched to a gene: 6. In DNA form, the CDR3 reads TGTGCCAGCAGCAGAGGACAGGGGGCGACCACTGAAGCTTTCTTT. This translates into CASSRGQGATTEAFF.

The rearrangement joins TRBV2 to TRBJ2-7; 7 nucleotides match TRBD1. CDR1 is SNHLY, CDR2 FYNNEI, per germline. This CDR3 is built from 13 residues. Losses at the gene ends were 6 bases for V and 2 bases for J; bases not matched to a gene: 4. CDR3 sequence reads: CASRTGLTYEQYF. The CDR3, as DNA: TGTGCCAGCAGGACAGGGCTCACCTACGAGCAGTACTTC.

V usage is TRBV5-1 and J usage is TRBJ2-7; 11 positions agree with TRBD2. The CDR3 runs 14 residues. V dropped 2 bases and J dropped 4; count of bases not matched to a gene: 2. Looked up from germline, CDR1 is SGHRS and CDR2 is YFSETQ. The CDR3 sequence is CASSFTSGSYEQYF. The CDR3 DNA reads TGCGCCAGCAGCTTTACTAGCGGGAGTTACGAGCAGTACTTC. The full variable domain, rest sourced from reference TRBV5-1 and TRBJ2-7, is KAGVTQTPRYLIKTRGQQVTLSCSPISGHRSVSWYQQTPGQGLQFLFEYFSETQRNKGNFPGRFSGRQFSNSRSEMNVSTLELGDSALYLCASSFTSGSYEQYFGPGTRLTVT.

The chain recombines TRBV9 with TRBJ1-2, with 7 bases identical to TRBD1. Germline loops: CDR1 SGDLS, CDR2 YYNGEE. The CDR3 has 15 amino acids. The V segment lost 4 bases and the J segment 4 bases; nucleotides outside the gene matches: 10. Here the CDR3 DNA reads TGTGCCAGCAGCCCCCGCGGAGGGGGCGCCTATGGCTACACCTTC. This sequence encodes CASSPRGGGAYGYTF.

The chain joins TRBV6-5 to TRBJ1-5; D is unresolved. Germline CDR1 reads MNHEY; CDR2 reads SVGAGI. This CDR3 has 12 residues. V lost 8 bases and J 0 bases, leaving 5 bases between the germline ends. DNA for the CDR3: TGTGCCAGCGGCGATAGCAATCAGCCCCAGCATTTT. Amino acids: CASGDSNQPQHF.

DNA of the CDR3: TGTGCCAGCAGCTTATACGCTTTGGGGACGAGCTCCTACAATGAGCAGTTCTTC. Translation: CASSLYALGTSSYNEQFF. J is TRBJ2-1 and V is TRBV7-3; D is possibly TRBD1 or TRBD2 (5 bases each). Germline CDR1 is SGHTA and CDR2 is FQGTGA. V was trimmed by 2 bases and J by 0 bases, leaving 17 bases between them. The CDR3 consists of 18 residues. Complete variable domain (other parts from reference TRBV7-3 and TRBJ2-1): GAGVSQTPSNKVTEKGKYVELRCDPISGHTALYWYRQSLGQGPEFLIYFQGTGAADDSGLPNDRFFAVRPEGSVSTLKIQRTERGDSAVYLCASSLYALGTSSYNEQFFGPGTRLTVL.

V and J are TRBV7-9 and TRBJ1-2; D uncertain. Germline V gives CDR1 SEHNR, CDR2 FQNEAQ (reference sequence). V shed 1 base and J shed 0 bases, with 9 bases lying between them. The CDR3 consists of 15 residues. The CDR3 DNA sequence: TGTGCCAGCAGCTTAGATAACAGAGCTAACTATGGCTACACCTTC. Protein sequence: CASSLDNRANYGYTF.

The chain links TRBV10-2 to TRBJ1-1; 7 bases are shared with TRBD1. V gave up 7 bases and J gave up 2 bases; unmatched junction bases: 10. The V gene's germline CDR1 is WSHSY and CDR2 SAAADI. The CDR3 spans 15 residues. CDR3 nucleotide sequence: TGCGCCAGCACCGAGGCAGGGGGTAGTAACACTGAAGCTTTCTTT. Protein sequence: CASTEAGGSNTEAFF.